What follows describes a single TCR beta chain. The data were obtained in a study of control samples from healthy donors and cancer patients. Germline loops: CDR1 MNHEY, CDR2 SVGEGT. The CDR3 length is 17 residues. Deletions cut 0 bases from V and 3 bases from J, with 17 bases between. TCRdb's copy holds only in-frame clones and misses some; the assay was immunoSEQ multiplex PCR. Of about 180,000 clones in the sample, almost 90% were seen once. This TCR was sampled from a woman in her 50s in good health. The sequenced sample consisted of blood. The rearrangement uses TRBV6-2 or TRBV6-3 and TRBJ1-1, with a possible D match to TRBD1 (6 bases). The DNA of the CDR3 is TGTGCCAGCAGTTACTCGACCCTGGAGAACAGGGACACTGAAGCTTTCTTT. Amino acids: CASSYSTLENRDTEAFF.